A single sample is the source of the 4 T cell receptor beta chains below, sequenced in a study of blood T cells in healthy people across ages. It was with a sample-barcoded 5' primer and a J-beta primer mix that a second PCR of roughly 6 to 12 cycles was run. TCRdb reanalysed the 5' RACE reads using MiXCR and keeps one entry per CDR3 protein. The sample contains 1.5 million to 2 million distinct CDR3 sequences, approximately 50% of which appear only once. Sequencing was done on a sample of blood. The receptors come from a woman aged 40 to 50 in good health.

The CDR3 coding sequence is TGTGCCAGCACGGGTACGTTTCGACAGGGCCACGGCTACACCTTC. Its protein product is CASTGTFRQGHGYTF. J is TRBJ1-2 and V is TRBV9, with 7 bases aligning to TRBD1. The CDR3 is 15 residues long. Germline CDR1 reads SGDLS; CDR2 reads YYNGEE. J was trimmed by 8 bases and V by 6 bases; bases with no gene match: 16.

The rearrangement joins TRBV20-1 to TRBJ2-3; tentatively, D is TRBD2 (5 bases). Deletions cut 3 bases from V and 5 bases from J, with 18 bases between. In germline, CDR1 is DFQATT, CDR2 SNEGSKA (reference sequence). The CDR3 runs 15 residues. The CDR3: CSARDTIGGRDTQYF. The CDR3 DNA follows: TGCAGTGCTAGGGATACCATCGGAGGCAGAGATACGCAGTATTTT.

The chain combines TRBV7-2 with TRBJ1-3; unclear D gene. With 6 bases removed from V and 4 bases from J, the gap between germline ends came to 22 bases. CDR1 SGHTA and CDR2 FQGNSA come from the germline V gene. This CDR3 region has 17 residues. CDR3 amino acids: CASSGLKSALGGNTIYF. The CDR3 DNA follows: TGTGCCAGCAGTGGCCTTAAGAGCGCCCTGGGCGGAAACACCATATATTTT.

The chain joins TRBV6-5 to TRBJ2-5; 10 bases map to TRBD1. V trimming: 2 bases; J trimming: 13 bases; junction bases outside the gene matches: 1. Germline V gene sequence: CDR1 MNHEY, CDR2 SVGAGI. This CDR3 has 11 amino acids. CDR3 loop: CASSYGTGVYF. The CDR3 DNA reads as TGTGCCAGCAGTTACGGGACAGGGGTGTACTTC.